This TCR beta chain came from a study of cytomegalovirus exposure and HLA in healthy donors. Broader study findings: V segments that were indistinguishable, TRBV6-2 and TRBV6-3 among them, were omitted from analysis. In all likelihood, a cluster of highly shared sequence variants was a sequencing artifact.

PCR used 60 Vbeta primers and 13 Jbeta primers. This table comes from immunoSEQ multiplex PCR, and its TCRdb copy is limited to in-frame clones, with some not included. The table shows about 130,000 clones, with about four fifths occurring only once. CDR1 SNHLY and CDR2 FYNNEI come from the germline V gene. V was pared by 6 bases and J by 6 bases, with 5 bases of the junction left unmatched. The CDR3 has 14 amino acids. This clone came up a few times. The antigen is unknown. The chain carries TRBV2 and TRBJ1-6; 7 positions agree with TRBD1. Material: PBMCs. This receptor was identified in a woman in her forties in good health and CMV-seronegative. CDR3 protein: CASRAGTANSPLHF. CDR3 sequence (DNA): TGTGCCAGCAGAGCCGGGACAGCTAATTCACCCCTCCACTTT.